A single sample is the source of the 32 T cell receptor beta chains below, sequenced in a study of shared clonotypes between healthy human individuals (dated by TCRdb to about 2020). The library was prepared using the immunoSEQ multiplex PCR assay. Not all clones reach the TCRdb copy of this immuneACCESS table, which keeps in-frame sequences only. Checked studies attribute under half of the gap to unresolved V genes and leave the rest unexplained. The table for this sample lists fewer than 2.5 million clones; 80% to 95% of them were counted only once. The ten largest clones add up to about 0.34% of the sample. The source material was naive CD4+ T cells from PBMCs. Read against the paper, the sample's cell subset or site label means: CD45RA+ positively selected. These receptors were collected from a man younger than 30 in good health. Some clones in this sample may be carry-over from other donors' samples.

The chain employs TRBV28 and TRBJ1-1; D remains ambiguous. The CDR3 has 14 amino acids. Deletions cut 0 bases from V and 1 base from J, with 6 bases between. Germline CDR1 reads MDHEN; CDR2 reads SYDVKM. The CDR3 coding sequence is TGTGCCAGCAGTTTATGGTCTGAGAACACTGAAGCTTTCTTT. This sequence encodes CASSLWSENTEAFF.

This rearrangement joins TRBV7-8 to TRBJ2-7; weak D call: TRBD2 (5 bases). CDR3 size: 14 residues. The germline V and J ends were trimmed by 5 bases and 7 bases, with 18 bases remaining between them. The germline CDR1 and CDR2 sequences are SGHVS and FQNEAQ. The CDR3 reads CASSAGLAEREQYF. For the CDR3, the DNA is TGTGCCAGCAGCGCCGGACTGGCCGAGAGGGAGCAGTACTTC.

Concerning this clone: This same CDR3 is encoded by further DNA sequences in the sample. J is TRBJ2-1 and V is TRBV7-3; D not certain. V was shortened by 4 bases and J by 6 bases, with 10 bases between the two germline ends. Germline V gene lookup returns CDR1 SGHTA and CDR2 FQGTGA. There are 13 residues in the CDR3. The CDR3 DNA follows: TGTGCCAGCAGCTCCCGAGGTGGCAATGAGCAGTTCTTC. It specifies CASSSRGGNEQFF.

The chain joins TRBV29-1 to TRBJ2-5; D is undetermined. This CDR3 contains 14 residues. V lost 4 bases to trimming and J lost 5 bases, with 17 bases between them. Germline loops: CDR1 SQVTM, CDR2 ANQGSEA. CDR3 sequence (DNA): TGCAGCGTTGGGGCCTCTGGGTTTGGCGAGACCCAGTACTTC. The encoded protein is CSVGASGFGETQYF.

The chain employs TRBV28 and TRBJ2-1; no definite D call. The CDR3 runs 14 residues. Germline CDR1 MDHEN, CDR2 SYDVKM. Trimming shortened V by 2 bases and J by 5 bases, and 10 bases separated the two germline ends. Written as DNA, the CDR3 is TGTGCCAGCAGTTTAGTTTCCAGGCACAATGAGCAGTTCTTC. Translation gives CASSLVSRHNEQFF.

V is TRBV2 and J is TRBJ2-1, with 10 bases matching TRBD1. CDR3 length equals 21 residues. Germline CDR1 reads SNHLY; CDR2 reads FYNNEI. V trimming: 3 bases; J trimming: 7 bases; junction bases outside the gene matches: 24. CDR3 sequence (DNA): TGTGCCAGCAGTGATGTGACAGGGGGCTTTGATGGCCGAAGTGAGGTGAATGAGCAGTTCTTC. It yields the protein CASSDVTGGFDGRSEVNEQFF.

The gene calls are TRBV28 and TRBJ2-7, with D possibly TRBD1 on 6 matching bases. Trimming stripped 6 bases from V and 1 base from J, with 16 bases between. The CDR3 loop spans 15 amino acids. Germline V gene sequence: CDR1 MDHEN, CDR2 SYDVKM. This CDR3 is CASSPPGAVSYEQYF. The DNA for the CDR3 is TGTGCCAGCAGCCCCCCAGGGGCTGTATCCTACGAGCAGTACTTC.

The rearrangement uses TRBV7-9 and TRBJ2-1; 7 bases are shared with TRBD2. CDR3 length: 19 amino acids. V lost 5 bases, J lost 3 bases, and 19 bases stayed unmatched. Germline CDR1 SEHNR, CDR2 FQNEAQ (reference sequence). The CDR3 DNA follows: TGTGCCAGCAGCCCAGCGGGGCCTAGTCGTGGTCTAGGCTACAATGAGCAGTTCTTC. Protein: CASSPAGPSRGLGYNEQFF.

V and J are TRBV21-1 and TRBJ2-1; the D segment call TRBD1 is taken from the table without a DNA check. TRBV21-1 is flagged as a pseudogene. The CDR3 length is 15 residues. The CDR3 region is CASSTRTVSNNEQFF. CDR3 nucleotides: TGTGCCAGCAGCACCAGGACAGTGTCCAACAATGAGCAGTTCTTC.

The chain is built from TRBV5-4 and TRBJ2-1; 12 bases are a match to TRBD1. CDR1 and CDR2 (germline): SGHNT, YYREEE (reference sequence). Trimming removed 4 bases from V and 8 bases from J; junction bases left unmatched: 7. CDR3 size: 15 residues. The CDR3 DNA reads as TGTGCCAGCAGCCGGGGACAGGGGGCGAGCGATGAGCAGTTCTTC. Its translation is CASSRGQGASDEQFF. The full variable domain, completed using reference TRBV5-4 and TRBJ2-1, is ETGVTQSPTHLIKTRGQQVTLRCSSQSGHNTVSWYQQALGQGPQFIFQYYREEENGRGNFPPRFSGLQFPNYSSELNVNALELDDSALYLCASSRGQGASDEQFFGPGTRLTVL.

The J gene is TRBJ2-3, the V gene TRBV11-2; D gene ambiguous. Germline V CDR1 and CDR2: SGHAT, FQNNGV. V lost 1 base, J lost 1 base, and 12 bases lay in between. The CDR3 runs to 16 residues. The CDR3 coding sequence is TGTGCCAGCAGCTTAGTAACCCTTGGGGGCACAGATACGCAGTATTTT. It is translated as CASSLVTLGGTDTQYF. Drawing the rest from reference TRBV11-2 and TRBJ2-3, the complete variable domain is EAGVAQSPRYKIIEKRQSVAFWCNPISGHATLYWYQQILGQGPKLLIQFQNNGVVDDSQLPKDRFSAERLKGVDSTLKIQPAKLEDSAVYLCASSLVTLGGTDTQYFGPGTRLTVL.

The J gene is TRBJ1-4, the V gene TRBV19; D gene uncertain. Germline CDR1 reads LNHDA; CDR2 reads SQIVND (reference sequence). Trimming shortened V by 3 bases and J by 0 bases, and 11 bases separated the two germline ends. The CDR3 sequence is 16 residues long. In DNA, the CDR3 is TGTGCCAGTAGTATTTGGACGGTTGCAACTAATGAAAAACTGTTTTTT. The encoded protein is CASSIWTVATNEKLFF.

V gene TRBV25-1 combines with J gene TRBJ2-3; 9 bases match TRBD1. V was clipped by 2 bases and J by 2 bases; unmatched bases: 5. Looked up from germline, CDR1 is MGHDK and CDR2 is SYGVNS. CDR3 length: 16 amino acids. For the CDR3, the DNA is TGTGCCAGCAGTGAACCCGGGACAGGGTCCACAGATACGCAGTATTTT. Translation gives CASSEPGTGSTDTQYF.

CDR3 protein: CATSGTEITGELFF. The CDR3 bases are TGCGCCACCTCCGGGACGGAGATCACCGGGGAGCTGTTTTTT. This chain uses TRBV5-1 with TRBJ2-2; D may match TRBD1 or TRBD2 (5 bases each). The germline gives CDR1 SGHRS, CDR2 YFSETQ. The CDR3 is made up of 14 amino acids. The V end was cut by 9 bases, the J end by 4 bases, with 16 bases between.

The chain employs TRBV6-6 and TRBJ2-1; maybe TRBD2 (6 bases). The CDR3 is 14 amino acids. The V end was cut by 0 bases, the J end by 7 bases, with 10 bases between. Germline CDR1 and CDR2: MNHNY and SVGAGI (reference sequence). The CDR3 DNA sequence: TGTGCCAGCAGTTACTCGACGGCGGGGAATGAGCAGTTCTTC. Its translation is CASSYSTAGNEQFF.

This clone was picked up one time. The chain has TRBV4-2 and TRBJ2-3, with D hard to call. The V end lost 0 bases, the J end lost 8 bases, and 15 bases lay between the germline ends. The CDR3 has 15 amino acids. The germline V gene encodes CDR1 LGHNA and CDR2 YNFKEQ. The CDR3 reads CASSQDRDSTGTQYF. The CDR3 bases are TGTGCCAGCAGCCAAGATAGAGACTCCACTGGTACGCAGTATTTT.

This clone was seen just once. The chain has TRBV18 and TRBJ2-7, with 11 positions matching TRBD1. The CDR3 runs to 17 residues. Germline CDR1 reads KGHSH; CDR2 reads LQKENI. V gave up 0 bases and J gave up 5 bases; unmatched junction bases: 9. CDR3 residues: CASSPPSPGQGGNEQYF. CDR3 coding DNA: TGTGCCAGCTCACCACCCTCTCCGGGACAGGGGGGAAACGAGCAGTACTTC. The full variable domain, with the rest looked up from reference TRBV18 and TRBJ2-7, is NAGVMQNPRHLVRRRGQEARLRCSPMKGHSHVYWYRQLPEEGLKFMVYLQKENIIDESGMPKERFSAEFPKEGPSILRIQQVVRGDSAAYFCASSPPSPGQGGNEQYFGPGTRLTVT.

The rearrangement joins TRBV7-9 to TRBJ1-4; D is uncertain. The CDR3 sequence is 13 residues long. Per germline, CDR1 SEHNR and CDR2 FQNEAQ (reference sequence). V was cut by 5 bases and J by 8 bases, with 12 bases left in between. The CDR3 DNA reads TGTGCCAGCAGCGCAGACACGGGGGAAAAACTGTTTTTT. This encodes CASSADTGEKLFF.

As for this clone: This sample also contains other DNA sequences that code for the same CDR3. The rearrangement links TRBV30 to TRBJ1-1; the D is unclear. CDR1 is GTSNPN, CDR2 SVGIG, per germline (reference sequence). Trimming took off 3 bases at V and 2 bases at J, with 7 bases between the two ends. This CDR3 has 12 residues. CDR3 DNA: TGTGCCTGGAGCCCGGTTAACACTGAAGCTTTCTTT. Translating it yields CAWSPVNTEAFF.

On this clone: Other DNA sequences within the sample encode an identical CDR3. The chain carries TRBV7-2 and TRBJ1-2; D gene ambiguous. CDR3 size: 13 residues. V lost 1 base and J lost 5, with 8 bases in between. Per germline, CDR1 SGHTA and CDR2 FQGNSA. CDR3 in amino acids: CASSLVGRYGYTF. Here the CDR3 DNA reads TGTGCCAGCAGCTTAGTGGGCCGATATGGCTACACCTTC.

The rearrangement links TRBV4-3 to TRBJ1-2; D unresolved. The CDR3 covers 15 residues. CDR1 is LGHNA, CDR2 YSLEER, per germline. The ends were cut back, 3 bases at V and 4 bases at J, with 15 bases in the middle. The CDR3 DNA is TGCGCCAGCAGCCAGCGGTACGAGGGATCCTATGGCTACACCTTC. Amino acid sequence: CASSQRYEGSYGYTF.

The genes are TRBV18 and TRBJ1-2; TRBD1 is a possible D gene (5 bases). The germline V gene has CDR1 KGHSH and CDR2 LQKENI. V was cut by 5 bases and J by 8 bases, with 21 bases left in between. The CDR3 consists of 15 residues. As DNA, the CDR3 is TGTGCCAGCTCAACCGACAGCCAGGGCCGCTGGGGCTACACCTTC. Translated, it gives CASSTDSQGRWGYTF.

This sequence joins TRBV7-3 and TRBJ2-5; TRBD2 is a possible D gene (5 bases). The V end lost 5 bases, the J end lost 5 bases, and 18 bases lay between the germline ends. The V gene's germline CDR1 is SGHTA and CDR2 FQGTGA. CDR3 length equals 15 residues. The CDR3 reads CASSPEGPTGETQYF. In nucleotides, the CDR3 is TGTGCCAGCAGCCCAGAGGGCCCCACGGGGGAGACCCAGTACTTC.

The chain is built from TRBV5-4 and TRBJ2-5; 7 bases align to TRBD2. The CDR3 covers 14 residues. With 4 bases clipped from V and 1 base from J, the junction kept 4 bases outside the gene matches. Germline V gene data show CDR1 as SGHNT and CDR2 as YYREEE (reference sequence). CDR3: CASSATSAQETQYF. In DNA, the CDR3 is TGTGCCAGCAGCGCAACTAGCGCCCAAGAGACCCAGTACTTC.

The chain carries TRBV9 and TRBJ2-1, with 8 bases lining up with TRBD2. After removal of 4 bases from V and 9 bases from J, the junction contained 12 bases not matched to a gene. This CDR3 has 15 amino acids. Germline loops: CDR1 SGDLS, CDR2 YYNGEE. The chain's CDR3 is CASSSNGRAVGEQFF. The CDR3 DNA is TGTGCCAGCAGCTCCAACGGGAGGGCCGTCGGTGAGCAGTTCTTC. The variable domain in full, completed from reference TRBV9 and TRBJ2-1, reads DSGVTQTPKHLITATGQRVTLRCSPRSGDLSVYWYQQSLDQGLQFLIQYYNGEERAKGNILERFSAQQFPDLHSELNLSSLELGDSALYFCASSSNGRAVGEQFFGPGTRLTVL.

CDR3 sequence reads: CASSVRRGGETQYF. In DNA form, the CDR3 reads TGTGCCAGCAGCGTACGGCGGGGCGGGGAGACCCAGTACTTC. This chain connects TRBV9 to TRBJ2-5, with D possibly TRBD2 on 6 matching bases. This CDR3 is 14 amino acids long. Germline V CDR1 and CDR2: SGDLS, YYNGEE. Trimming shortened V by 1 base and J by 5 bases, and 12 bases separated the two germline ends.

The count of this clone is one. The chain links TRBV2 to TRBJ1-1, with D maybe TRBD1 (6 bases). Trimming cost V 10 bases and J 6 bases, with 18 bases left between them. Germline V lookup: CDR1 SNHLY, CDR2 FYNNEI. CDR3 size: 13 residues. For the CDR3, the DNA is TGTGCCACTCTAAGAGGGGGTGGGGCTGAAGCTTTCTTT. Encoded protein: CATLRGGGAEAFF.

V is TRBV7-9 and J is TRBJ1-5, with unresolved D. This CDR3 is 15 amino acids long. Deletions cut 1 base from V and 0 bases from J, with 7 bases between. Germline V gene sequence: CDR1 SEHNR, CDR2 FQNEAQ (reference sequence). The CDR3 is CASSLVGPSNQPQHF. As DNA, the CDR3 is TGTGCCAGCAGCTTAGTCGGCCCTAGCAATCAGCCCCAGCATTTT.

The CDR3 coding sequence is TGTGCCAGCAGCCAAGGACAGGGGGCGGACAATGAGCAGTTCTTC. This encodes CASSQGQGADNEQFF. The V and J genes are TRBV2 and TRBJ2-1; 11 positions match TRBD1. With 6 bases clipped from V and 5 bases from J, the junction kept 6 bases outside the gene matches. CDR1 is SNHLY and CDR2 is FYNNEI in the germline V gene. CDR3 length: 15 amino acids. The entire variable domain, with the rest obtained from reference TRBV2 and TRBJ2-1, is as follows: EPEVTQTPSHQVTQMGQEVILRCVPISNHLYFYWYRQILGQKVEFLVSFYNNEISEKSEIFDDQFSVERPDGSNFTLKIRSTKLEDSAMYFCASSQGQGADNEQFFGPGTRLTVL.

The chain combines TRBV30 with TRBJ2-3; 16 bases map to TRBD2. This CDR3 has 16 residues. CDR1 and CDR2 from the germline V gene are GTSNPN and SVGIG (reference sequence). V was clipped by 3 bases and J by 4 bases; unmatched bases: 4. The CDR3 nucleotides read TGTGCCTGGAGGGGGACTAGCGGGAGGGCCGCAGATACGCAGTATTTT. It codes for CAWRGTSGRAADTQYF.

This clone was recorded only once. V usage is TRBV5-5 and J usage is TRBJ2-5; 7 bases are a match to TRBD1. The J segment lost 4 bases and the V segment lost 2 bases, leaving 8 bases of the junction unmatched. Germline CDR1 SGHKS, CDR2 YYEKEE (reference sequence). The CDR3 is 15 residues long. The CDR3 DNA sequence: TGTGCCAGCAGCTTCGGCCAGGGGGATCGAGAGACCCAGTACTTC. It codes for CASSFGQGDRETQYF.

CDR3 DNA sequence: TGTGCCAGCAGACAACAGGGTCTTATCGAGCAGTACTTC. It is translated as CASRQQGLIEQYF. The chain carries TRBV14 and TRBJ2-7, with D perhaps TRBD1 (6 bases). Trimming stripped 6 bases from V and 6 bases from J, with 15 bases between. CDR1 SGHDN and CDR2 FVKESK come from the germline V gene. CDR3 size: 13 residues.